Shown below are 30 T cell receptor beta chains from a single sample sequenced in a study of OX40 agonist ivuxolimab in advanced cancers. The assay was immunoSEQ multiplex PCR, and TCRdb's table has in-frame clones only and misses some. The sample yields 70,000 to 90,000 clones, 65% to 85% seen once. The material sequenced was CD4+ or CD8+ T cells sorted from blood, taken in a trial of the OX40 agonist ivuxolimab. The receptors come from an adult with an advanced solid tumor such as melanoma, head and neck, liver or kidney cancer.

V gene TRBV4-2 combines with J gene TRBJ1-5; D call uncertain. Deletions cut 0 bases from V and 6 bases from J, with 6 bases between. The CDR3 length is 13 residues. CDR1 and CDR2 (germline): LGHNA, YNFKEQ. The CDR3 region has the DNA TGTGCCAGCAGCCAAGATCAAGGTCAGCCCCAGCATTTT. Its protein product is CASSQDQGQPQHF.

The CDR3 DNA is TGTGCCAGCCGTAGATCGGGGAGAACCTACAATGAGCAGTTCTTC. Translation gives CASRRSGRTYNEQFF. The V call is TRBV11-2, the J call TRBJ2-1; TRBD2 might be the D (5 bases). Trimming removed 8 bases at V and 2 bases at J, with 16 bases between. The CDR3 runs 15 residues. CDR1 is SGHAT, CDR2 FQNNGV, per germline.

The V call is TRBV7-9, the J call TRBJ1-1; D is unresolved. The CDR3 has 15 amino acids. Germline assignment: CDR1 SEHNR and CDR2 FQNEAQ (reference sequence). Trimming left V 6 bases short and J 0 bases short, with 14 bases between. CDR3 coding DNA: TGTGCCAGCAGGCCGAGAACGACGATGAACACTGAAGCTTTCTTT. It yields the protein CASRPRTTMNTEAFF.

This chain connects TRBV10-3 to TRBJ2-7, with 7 bases matching TRBD1. The germline gives CDR1 ENHRY, CDR2 SYGVKD. After removal of 0 bases from V and 6 bases from J, the junction contained 5 bases not matched to a gene. The CDR3 has 14 residues. The CDR3 nucleotides read TGTGCCATCAGTGAGTCCCAGGGGGTATTCGAGCAGTACTTC. As protein: CAISESQGVFEQYF.

The chain employs TRBV7-9 and TRBJ1-6; no clear D gene. Germline V gene sequence: CDR1 SEHNR, CDR2 FQNEAQ (reference sequence). V lost 3 bases and J 6 bases, leaving 6 bases between the germline ends. The CDR3 is made up of 13 amino acids. The CDR3 DNA is TGTGCCAGCAGCTTCGAGGGTAATTCACCCCTCCACTTT. Encoded protein: CASSFEGNSPLHF.

The J gene is TRBJ2-7, the V gene TRBV11-3, with TRBD1 as a possible D gene (7 bases). The germline CDR1 and CDR2 sequences are SGHNT and YENEEA. The V and J ends lost 5 bases and 2 bases respectively, with 16 bases between them. This CDR3 region has 15 residues. The CDR3 protein is CASSPRDSATYEQYF. The CDR3, as DNA: TGTGCCAGCAGCCCGCGGGACAGTGCTACCTACGAGCAGTACTTC. Based on the CDR3 plus reference TRBV11-3 and TRBJ2-7, the full variable domain is EAGVVQSPRYKIIEKKQPVAFWCNPISGHNTLYWYLQNLGQGPELLIRYENEEAVDDSQLPKDRFSAERLKGVDSTLKIQPAELGDSAVYLCASSPRDSATYEQYFGPGTRLTVT.

This chain joins TRBV23-1 and TRBJ2-2; D is uncertain. TRBV23-1 is designated an ORF whose function remains uncertain. The V and J ends lost 8 bases and 8 bases respectively, with 24 bases between them. The CDR3 has 16 residues. The CDR3 sequence: CASAMGRSPNSGELFF. CDR3 in DNA: TGCGCCAGCGCCATGGGCAGGTCCCCGAATTCAGGGGAGCTGTTTTTT.

The gene calls are TRBV11-2 and TRBJ2-2; TRBD2 matches at 13 bases. There are 16 residues in the CDR3. Germline CDR1 reads SGHAT; CDR2 reads FQNNGV. After removal of 8 bases from V and 8 bases from J, the junction contained 11 bases not matched to a gene. CDR3 sequence reads: CASYPGTSGESGELFF. CDR3 DNA sequence: TGTGCCAGCTACCCAGGGACTAGCGGGGAATCGGGGGAGCTGTTTTTT.

J is TRBJ2-4 and V is TRBV2, with 9 bases lining up with TRBD2. This CDR3 is 15 amino acids long. Per the germline V gene, CDR1 is SNHLY and CDR2 is FYNNEI. CDR3 sequence: CACTGGRAAKNIQYF. For the CDR3, the DNA is TGTGCTTGTACGGGCGGGAGGGCCGCAAAAAACATTCAGTACTTC.

This sequence joins TRBV9 and TRBJ2-2; possibly TRBD1 for D (6 bases). The CDR3 has 15 residues. V was pared by 2 bases and J by 0 bases, with 8 bases between. Germline-derived CDR1 and CDR2 are SGDLS and YYNGEE. The CDR3 region is CASSVRGPNTGELFF. The CDR3, as DNA: TGTGCCAGCAGCGTCAGGGGCCCGAACACCGGGGAGCTGTTTTTT.

The chain carries TRBV6-6 and TRBJ1-4; D call uncertain. CDR3 length: 15 amino acids. Germline V gives CDR1 MNHNY, CDR2 SVGAGI (reference sequence). With 6 bases removed from V and 2 bases from J, the gap between germline ends came to 13 bases. CDR3 coding DNA: TGTGCCAGCAGCCCAGCCCAAGGGACTAATGAAAAACTGTTTTTT. Its protein product is CASSPAQGTNEKLFF.

This clone was counted once. The chain uses TRBV6-1 and TRBJ2-5, with 13 positions matching TRBD2. This CDR3 is 14 amino acids long. Germline CDR1 MNHNS, CDR2 SASEGT. V gave up 7 bases and J gave up 7 bases; unmatched junction bases: 6. CDR3 sequence (DNA): TGTGCCAGCATTCCGACTAGCGGGGGGCTGACCCAGTACTTC. The encoded protein is CASIPTSGGLTQYF.

This clone was recorded many times. The gene calls are TRBV18 and TRBJ2-7; unclear D gene. In germline, CDR1 is KGHSH, CDR2 LQKENI. This CDR3 comprises 10 residues. Trimming took 3 bases from V and 3 from J, leaving 0 bases between them. The CDR3 spells CASSPYEQYF. The CDR3 DNA is TGTGCCAGCTCACCCTACGAGCAGTACTTC.

V usage is TRBV7-2 and J usage is TRBJ2-1, with 8 positions matching TRBD1. V lost 3 bases, J lost 6 bases, and 4 bases stayed unmatched. Looked up from germline, CDR1 is SGHTA and CDR2 is FQGNSA. This CDR3 spans 14 amino acids. CDR3 in amino acids: CASSFDRGSNEQFF. Written as DNA, the CDR3 is TGTGCCAGCAGCTTCGACAGGGGAAGCAATGAGCAGTTCTTC.

This chain joins TRBV6-1 and TRBJ1-3; D gene unclear. The CDR3 runs to 15 residues. With 0 bases removed from V and 0 bases from J, the gap between germline ends came to 6 bases. The germline gives CDR1 MNHNS, CDR2 SASEGT. The CDR3 nucleotides are TGTGCCAGCAGTGAAGCGGGCAACTCTGGAAACACCATATATTTT. It yields the protein CASSEAGNSGNTIYF.

V is TRBV6-6 and J is TRBJ2-2, with D unresolved. V was shortened by 4 bases and J by 4 bases, with 13 bases between the two germline ends. The CDR3 is made up of 15 amino acids. Germline-derived CDR1 and CDR2 are MNHNY and SVGAGI (reference sequence). CDR3 bases: TGTGCCAGCAGTTCCTATGGGGTGCGCACCGGGGAGCTGTTTTTT. It is translated as CASSSYGVRTGELFF.

This clone occurred a few times. The rearrangement links TRBV2 to TRBJ1-1; D not resolved. Germline V gene data show CDR1 as SNHLY and CDR2 as FYNNEI. Deletions cut 4 bases from V and 10 bases from J, with 13 bases between. The CDR3 extends over 12 amino acids. In DNA form, the CDR3 reads TGTGCCAGCAGTGTTATCGGGTCCGGAGCTTTCTTT. It is translated as CASSVIGSGAFF.

The chain employs TRBV27 and TRBJ2-7; D possibly matches TRBD1 or TRBD2 (5 bases each). Germline V gene sequence: CDR1 MNHEY, CDR2 SMNVEV (reference sequence). The CDR3 extends over 13 amino acids. Trimming pared 6 bases from V and 4 bases from J, leaving 13 bases between. CDR3 DNA sequence: TGTGCCAGCAGCTCCGGGGACCGATACGAGCAGTACTTC. Protein: CASSSGDRYEQYF.

By share of the sample, this clone is medium-sized. The rearrangement joins TRBV11-3 to TRBJ2-2; D is unclear. V was cut by 1 base and J by 3 bases, with 6 bases left in between. From germline, CDR1 is SGHNT and CDR2 YENEEA. This CDR3 is built from 14 residues. The CDR3: CASSLAQYTGELFF. In DNA form, the CDR3 reads TGTGCCAGCAGCTTAGCCCAGTACACCGGGGAGCTGTTTTTT.

The V gene is TRBV9, the J gene TRBJ2-3; D may be TRBD2 (7 bases). V gave up 9 bases and J gave up 0 bases, with 20 bases separating them. CDR1 SGDLS and CDR2 YYNGEE come from the germline V gene. This CDR3 has 16 residues. The CDR3 protein is CATSRGVSGSTDTQYF. The CDR3 coding sequence is TGTGCCACTTCTAGGGGGGTTAGCGGGAGCACAGATACGCAGTATTTT.

The rearrangement uses TRBV29-1 and TRBJ1-1; unclear D gene. Germline lookup yields CDR1 SQVTM and CDR2 ANQGSEA. CDR3 length: 11 amino acids. V was pared by 6 bases and J by 0 bases, with 5 bases between. CDR3 protein: CSVRMNTEAFF. Written as DNA, the CDR3 is TGCAGCGTCCGGATGAACACTGAAGCTTTCTTT.

The chain employs TRBV7-3 and TRBJ2-1, with D unclear. Germline assignment: CDR1 SGHTA and CDR2 FQGTGA. CDR3 length: 14 residues. V was trimmed by 3 bases and J by 5 bases, leaving 11 bases between them. Written as DNA, the CDR3 is TGTGCCAGCAGCTTTACGGGTGGGAACAATGAGCAGTTCTTC. Its translation is CASSFTGGNNEQFF. Complete variable domain (other parts from reference TRBV7-3 and TRBJ2-1): GAGVSQTPSNKVTEKGKYVELRCDPISGHTALYWYRQSLGQGPEFLIYFQGTGAADDSGLPNDRFFAVRPEGSVSTLKIQRTERGDSAVYLCASSFTGGNNEQFFGPGTRLTVL.

V is TRBV4-3 and J is TRBJ2-1; 9 positions agree with TRBD1. V gave up 3 bases and J gave up 3 bases; unmatched junction bases: 3. CDR3 length equals 15 residues. The V gene's germline CDR1 is LGHNA and CDR2 YSLEER. CDR3 in amino acids: CASSHGTGIYNEQFF. The CDR3 bases are TGCGCCAGCAGCCACGGGACAGGGATCTACAATGAGCAGTTCTTC.

V is TRBV18 and J is TRBJ2-7; D is uncertain. The germline V gene has CDR1 KGHSH and CDR2 LQKENI. There are 10 residues in the CDR3. With 1 base removed from V and 6 bases from J, the gap between germline ends came to 1 base. The CDR3 coding sequence is TGTGCCAGCTCACCACGCGAGCAGTACTTC. This codes for CASSPREQYF. Using reference TRBV18 and TRBJ2-7 for the parts outside the CDR3, the full variable domain is NAGVMQNPRHLVRRRGQEARLRCSPMKGHSHVYWYRQLPEEGLKFMVYLQKENIIDESGMPKERFSAEFPKEGPSILRIQQVVRGDSAAYFCASSPREQYFGPGTRLTVT.

The gene calls are TRBV27 and TRBJ2-1, with TRBD2 as a possible D gene (5 bases). CDR1 and CDR2 from the germline V gene are MNHEY and SMNVEV (reference sequence). Trimming shortened V by 2 bases and J by 5 bases, and 10 bases separated the two germline ends. The CDR3 is 14 amino acids. In DNA form, the CDR3 reads TGTGCCAGCAGTTTAGAGGGAAGAAACAATGAGCAGTTCTTC. It translates to CASSLEGRNNEQFF.

V is TRBV7-2 and J is TRBJ2-7, with 11 positions matching TRBD2. The CDR3 extends over 17 amino acids. Germline assignment: CDR1 SGHTA and CDR2 FQGNSA. The trim removed 5 bases at V and 5 bases at J, leaving 14 bases unmatched. The CDR3 region is CASSPRILAGVFHEQYF. The CDR3 DNA sequence: TGTGCCAGCAGCCCGAGGATACTAGCGGGAGTCTTCCACGAGCAGTACTTC.

This clone appeared a single time. The CDR3: CASSYPVSPPDEQYF. The CDR3 nucleotides read TGTGCCAGCAGTTACCCGGTTTCACCTCCGGACGAGCAGTACTTC. The chain recombines TRBV6-6 with TRBJ2-7; D unclear. The CDR3 totals 15 residues. V lost 2 bases, J lost 5 bases, and 16 bases lay in between. From germline, CDR1 is MNHNY and CDR2 SVGAGI (reference sequence).

The chain has TRBV7-3 and TRBJ2-1; 11 nucleotides match TRBD2. The V gene end was trimmed by 1 base and the J gene end by 4 bases; junction bases not matched to a gene: 12. The CDR3 length is 19 residues. Germline-derived CDR1 and CDR2 are SGHTA and FQGTGA. CDR3 nucleotide sequence: TGTGCCAGCAGCTTAAGACCGGGTAGCGGGAGGGGGGATTACAATGAGCAGTTCTTC. This sequence encodes CASSLRPGSGRGDYNEQFF.

In its sample, this clone was seen once. The rearrangement links TRBV4-2 to TRBJ1-1; D not certain. There are 14 residues in the CDR3. Germline CDR1 is LGHNA and CDR2 is YNFKEQ. V was clipped by 0 bases and J by 2 bases, with 7 bases between them. CDR3 amino acids: CASSQDLGNTEAFF. For the CDR3, the DNA is TGTGCCAGCAGCCAAGATCTGGGAAACACTGAAGCTTTCTTT.

This clone has only one observation. The genes are TRBV5-1 and TRBJ2-1; 11 bases agree with TRBD1. This CDR3 spans 15 amino acids. The V gene end was trimmed by 4 bases and the J gene end by 4 bases; junction bases not matched to a gene: 4. The germline V gene encodes CDR1 SGHRS and CDR2 YFSETQ. Here the CDR3 DNA reads TGCGCCAGCAGCCTCGGGACAGGGGGGTACAATGAGCAGTTCTTC. Translating it yields CASSLGTGGYNEQFF. Using reference TRBV5-1 and TRBJ2-1 for the parts outside the CDR3, the full variable domain is KAGVTQTPRYLIKTRGQQVTLSCSPISGHRSVSWYQQTPGQGLQFLFEYFSETQRNKGNFPGRFSGRQFSNSRSEMNVSTLELGDSALYLCASSLGTGGYNEQFFGPGTRLTVL.